The rows below give T cell receptor beta chains drawn from one sample of a study of CD8 T cells in ankylosing spondylitis. TCRdb passed the 5' RACE reads through MiXCR, listing each CDR3 protein once. The sample lists under 250,000 distinct CDR3 sequences; 5.5% to 7.5% were seen once. The source material was blood, either unsorted or a sorted T cell fraction (not recorded which). The receptor source for this set is a male donor with ankylosing spondylitis. Both conserved end residues are part of each CDR3. A D gene is named only where the DNA matches it firmly. Clone size is given for some rows only: seen once, a few or many times, or a class if the clone is expanded.

clone_size j_call d_call v_call cdr3_nt cdr3_aa
many TRBJ2-2 . TRBV12-3/TRBV12-4 TGTGCCAGCAGTTTCGTTTCGAGGGAGCTGTTTTTT CASSFVSRELFF
few TRBJ1-2 TRBD1 TRBV5-1 TGCGCCAGCAGCTTGGCAGGGGGAGCGTCCTATGGCTACACCTTC CASSLAGGASYGYTF
many TRBJ1-3 . TRBV6-2/TRBV6-3 TGTGCCAGCAGTTCAACCGGCCTCTCTGGAAACACCATATATTTT CASSSTGLSGNTIYF
many TRBJ2-2 TRBD1 TRBV11-2 TGTGCCAGCAGCTTCGGACAGGGGGTGAACACCGGGGAGCTGTTTTTT CASSFGQGVNTGELFF
many TRBJ2-5 . TRBV13 TGTGCCAGCGGCGGGGGCGCGGAGACCCAGTACTTC CASGGGAETQYF
many TRBJ2-3 TRBD1 TRBV20-1 TGCAGTGCTAGTTGGACAGGGGGGGTAGATACGCAGTATTTT CSASWTGGVDTQYF
many TRBJ2-7 TRBD1 TRBV20-1 TGCAGTGCTAGAAACACAGGGGCATCCTACGAGCAGTACTTC CSARNTGASYEQYF
few TRBJ1-4 TRBD1 TRBV2 TGTGCCAGCGACAGGGGATCAGCTAATGAAAAACTGTTTTTT CASDRGSANEKLFF
many TRBJ1-1 TRBD1 TRBV12-3/TRBV12-4 TGTGCCAGCAGGGTACAGGGGACTGAAGCTTTCTTT CASRVQGTEAFF
. TRBJ2-2 . TRBV30 TGTGCCTGGAGGGGACACCAGAACACCGGGGAGCTGTTTTTT CAWRGHQNTGELFF
many TRBJ2-1 . TRBV6-2/TRBV6-3 TGTGCCAGCAGTTTAGTAAGAGGGAGGATCGATGAGCAGTTCTTC CASSLVRGRIDEQFF
. TRBJ2-7 . TRBV7-6 TGTGCCAGCAGCCCTAGCAGGGGCAACGAGCAGTACTTC CASSPSRGNEQYF
. TRBJ2-7 . TRBV15 TGTGCCACCAGCAGAGGATCCGGCCGGAGGCCCTACGAGCAGTACTTC CATSRGSGRRPYEQYF
. TRBJ2-3 . TRBV10-3 TGTGCCATCAGTTCACCACTCGAGGGAGATACGCAGTATTTT CAISSPLEGDTQYF
many TRBJ1-5 . TRBV6-2/TRBV6-3 TGTGCCAGCAGTTACCCCCAGCCCCAGCATTTT CASSYPQPQHF
. TRBJ1-2 TRBD1 TRBV4-3 TGCGCCAGCAGCCAAGATTACAGGGGGTCAGAAGGCTACACCTTC CASSQDYRGSEGYTF
many TRBJ2-1 . TRBV7-9 TGTGCCAGCAGCGGGCCAGCGGTCATCAATGAGCAGTTCTTC CASSGPAVINEQFF
many TRBJ2-1 . TRBV27 TGTGCCAGCAGCGTCCGGGACGGAACCTACAATGAGCAGTTCTTC CASSVRDGTYNEQFF
many TRBJ2-1 . TRBV12-3/TRBV12-4 TGTGCCAGCAGTTTTCGCCTCAATGAGCAGTTCTTC CASSFRLNEQFF
many TRBJ2-3 . TRBV5-6 TGTGCCAGCAGCGCCTCGTTCGGGGAGGATACGCAGTATTTT CASSASFGEDTQYF